This T cell receptor beta chain is drawn from a study of OX40 agonist ivuxolimab in advanced cancers. The study's findings and limits: The mean number of expanded clones was higher in CD8+ T cells than in CD4+.

With respect to this clone: As yet, its antigen is unknown.

Exclusion of a patient followed from autoimmune disease history or systemic immunosuppression. Assay: immunoSEQ multiplex PCR; the TCRdb copy retains only in-frame clones and omits some. The sample holds 65,000 to 80,000 clones, about 85% seen once. The starting material was CD4+ or CD8+ T cells sorted from blood, obtained in a trial of the OX40 agonist ivuxolimab. This TCR was recovered from an adult with an advanced solid tumor such as melanoma, head and neck, liver or kidney cancer.

The CDR3 here is CASTNRENQPQHF. CDR3 coding DNA: TGTGCCAGCACGAACAGGGAAAATCAGCCCCAGCATTTT. V usage is TRBV6-1 and J usage is TRBJ1-5; maybe TRBD1 (6 bases). With 7 bases removed from V and 4 bases from J, the gap between germline ends came to 11 bases. This CDR3 comprises 13 residues. Germline values: CDR1 MNHNS, CDR2 SASEGT.